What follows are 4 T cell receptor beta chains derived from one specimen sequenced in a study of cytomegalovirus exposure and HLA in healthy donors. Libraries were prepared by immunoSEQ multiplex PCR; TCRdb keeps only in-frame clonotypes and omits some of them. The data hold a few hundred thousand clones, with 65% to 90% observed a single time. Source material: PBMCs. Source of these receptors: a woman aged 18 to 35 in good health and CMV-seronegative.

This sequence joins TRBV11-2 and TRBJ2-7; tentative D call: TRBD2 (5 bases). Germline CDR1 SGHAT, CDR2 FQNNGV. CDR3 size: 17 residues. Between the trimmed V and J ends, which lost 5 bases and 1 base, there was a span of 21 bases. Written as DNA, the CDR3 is TGTGCCAGCAGCCCACGCATCGAGGGAGAGATATCCTACGAGCAGTACTTC. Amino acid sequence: CASSPRIEGEISYEQYF.

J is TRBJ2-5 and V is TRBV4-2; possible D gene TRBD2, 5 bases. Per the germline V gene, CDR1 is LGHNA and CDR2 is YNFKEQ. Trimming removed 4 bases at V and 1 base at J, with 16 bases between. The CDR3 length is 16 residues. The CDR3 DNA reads TGTGCCAGCAGCCCTAGCCTTGACCGACGCCAAGAGACCCAGTACTTC. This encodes CASSPSLDRRQETQYF.

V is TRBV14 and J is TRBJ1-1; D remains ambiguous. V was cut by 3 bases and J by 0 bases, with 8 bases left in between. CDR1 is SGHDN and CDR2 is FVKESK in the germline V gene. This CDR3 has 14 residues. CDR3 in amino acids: CASSQGSLNTEAFF. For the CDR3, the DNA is TGTGCCAGCAGCCAGGGCAGCTTGAACACTGAAGCTTTCTTT.

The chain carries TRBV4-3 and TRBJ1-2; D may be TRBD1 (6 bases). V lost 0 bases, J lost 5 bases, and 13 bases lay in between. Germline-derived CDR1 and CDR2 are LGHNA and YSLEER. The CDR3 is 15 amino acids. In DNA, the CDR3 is TGCGCCAGCAGCCAAGACCGGGACACCCGATATGGCTACACCTTC. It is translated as CASSQDRDTRYGYTF.